This TCR beta chain was captured by sequencing in a study of T cell responses to AZD1222 COVID-19 vaccine. In the case of this clone: As yet, its antigen is unknown.

TCRdb keeps only in-frame clones here, not all; method: immunoSEQ multiplex PCR. The table has 70,000 to 85,000 clones, roughly four fifths seen once. Broader study findings: Regions left unmutated in variants are reportedly the target of nearly half of spike-specific TCRs. The sample set comprised mostly white British donors with more females, and clonal diversity was possibly underestimated. Spike-specific TCR breadth and depth rose after two AZD1222 doses.

CDR3 size: 17 residues. V lost 5 bases, J lost 0 bases, and 9 bases stayed unmatched. Germline CDR1 is MNHEY and CDR2 is SMNVEV (reference sequence). The sample here was peripheral blood, taken 28 days after the second AZD1222 dose. This chain links TRBV27 with TRBJ2-7, with 11 bases lining up with TRBD2. The receptor's source is an adult who received the AZD1222 COVID-19 vaccine. The CDR3 bases are TGTGCCAGCAGTCGGAAGACTAGCGGGGACAGCTCCTACGAGCAGTACTTC. It encodes CASSRKTSGDSSYEQYF.